The present T cell receptor beta chain was sequenced within a study of patients and donors after allogeneic stem cell transplantation. TCRdb independently ran MiXCR on the RT-PCR reads; one entry per CDR3 protein. The table records approximately 200,000 distinct CDR3 sequences, around an eighth of them present only once. The table lists this clonotype with a count of one. Germline CDR1 LGHDT, CDR2 YNNKEL (reference sequence). CDR3 length: 13 amino acids. The germline V and J ends were trimmed by 6 bases and 3 bases, with 12 bases remaining between them. Input material: blood, either unsorted or a sorted T cell fraction (not recorded which). The receptor was derived from a human donor who was either an allogeneic HSCT recipient or a stem cell or donor lymphocyte infusion donor (not recorded which). It is not recorded whose cells these are; they may come from a transplant donor. V is TRBV3-1 and J is TRBJ2-7, with D unresolved. In DNA form, the CDR3 reads TGTGCCAGCAGTGGTCTACTGAACTACGAGCAGTACTTC. Its translation: CASSGLLNYEQYF.